This TCR beta chain emerged from a study of cytomegalovirus exposure and HLA in healthy donors. Study-level findings and limits: Relative to equally common others, HLA-associated TCR beta chains showed greater clonal expansion in a later analysis.

Primers for the PCR totalled 60 Vbeta and 13 Jbeta. Clones were sequenced by immunoSEQ multiplex PCR, and TCRdb holds only the in-frame ones, with some missing. The profile shows more than 80,000 clones, about four fifths of them singletons. V was pared by 0 bases and J by 7 bases, with 10 bases of the junction left unmatched. Looked up from germline, CDR1 is SGHRS and CDR2 is YFSETQ. The CDR3 totals 17 residues. On this clone itself: Its specificity is unknown.

The chain couples TRBV5-1 to TRBJ2-1; 10 nucleotides line up with TRBD2. Specimen: PBMCs. This TCR came from a man aged 55-75 years in good health and CMV-seronegative. The CDR3 loop is CASSLVAGGFLWNEQFF. DNA of the CDR3: TGCGCCAGCAGCTTGGTAGCGGGGGGTTTTCTGTGGAATGAGCAGTTCTTC.